The rows below give T cell receptor beta chains drawn from one sample of a study of blood T cell repertoires in COVID-19. TCRdb's copy holds only in-frame clones and misses some; the assay was immunoSEQ multiplex PCR. This sample has a few hundred thousand clones, with roughly 90% found just once. The sample comprised peripheral blood. These receptors were obtained from a man aged 35-49 years with acute or convalescent COVID-19. CDR3s include the opening cysteine and the closing phenylalanine or tryptophan. Fields, in order: V gene, clone size, J gene, D gene, CDR3 DNA, CDR3 protein. D genes are given only for firm matches. Clone size is stated in some rows and not others, as once, few, many or a class when expanded.

>TRBV11-2|.|TRBJ2-5|TRBD1
TGTGCCAGCAGCTTAAGGACAGGATTGTACCAAGAGACCCAGTACTTC
CASSLRTGLYQETQYF
>TRBV20-1|.|TRBJ2-3|TRBD2
TGCAGTGCTAGTCCTACGGGGGGGCGAACAGATACGCAGTATTTT
CSASPTGGRTDTQYF
>TRBV27|.|TRBJ2-7|TRBD1
TGTGCCAGCAGTTTCGGACAGGGGGACGAGCAGTACTTC
CASSFGQGDEQYF
>TRBV6-5|.|TRBJ1-2|.
TGTGCCAGCAGCTTGCAGGGGCTGGGCTATGGCTACACCTTC
CASSLQGLGYGYTF
>TRBV27|.|TRBJ1-5|.
TGTGCCAGCAGTCCCCCAGATCAGCCCCAGCATTTT
CASSPPDQPQHF
>TRBV5-1|.|TRBJ1-2|TRBD1
TGCGCCAGCAGTTCCAGACAGGGTCCTAACTATGGCTACACCTTC
CASSSRQGPNYGYTF
>TRBV5-4|few|TRBJ2-2|TRBD2
TGTGCCAGCAGCGACCGGACTAGCGGTTTAACCGGGGAGCTGTTTTTT
CASSDRTSGLTGELFF
>TRBV5-1|.|TRBJ2-3|TRBD2
TGCGCCAGCAGCGCGGGACTCGCGGGGGGGCGGGGCACAGATACGCAGTATTTT
CASSAGLAGGRGTDTQYF
>TRBV6-1|.|TRBJ1-2|TRBD1
TGTGCCAGCAGTGAATGGCAGGGGGAATATGGCTACACCTTC
CASSEWQGEYGYTF
>TRBV5-1|few|TRBJ1-6|TRBD1
TGCGCCAGCTCCTCCAGGGGGCGTTCACCCCTCCACTTT
CASSSRGRSPLHF
>TRBV11-2|.|TRBJ1-4|.
TGTGCCAGCAGCTTAGGGACATTCGCAACTAATGAAAAACTGTTTTTT
CASSLGTFATNEKLFF
>TRBV27|.|TRBJ1-1|.
TGTGCCAGCAGTTTATACGGGGGGCGGGAAGCTTTCTTT
CASSLYGGREAFF
>TRBV24-1|.|TRBJ2-7|TRBD2
TGTGCCACCAGTAGGCCGGGACTAGCTTACGAGCAGTACTTC
CATSRPGLAYEQYF
>TRBV19|.|TRBJ1-5|TRBD1
TGTGCCAGTAGTCCGGGACAGGATAGCAATCAGCCCCAGCATTTT
CASSPGQDSNQPQHF
>TRBV28|once|TRBJ1-4|.
TGTGCCAGCAGTTTGAGGAGATCGGCTAATGAAAAACTGTTTTTT
CASSLRRSANEKLFF
>TRBV5-8|.|TRBJ1-1|TRBD1
TGTGCCAGCATACTCAGGACAGGGTTTGCGAACACTGAAGCTTTCTTT
CASILRTGFANTEAFF
>TRBV9|.|TRBJ2-7|TRBD2
TGTGCCAGCAGCTGGAGCGGGGATCCCTCCTACGAGCAGTACTTC
CASSWSGDPSYEQYF
>TRBV19|.|TRBJ2-5|TRBD2
TGTGCCAGTAGTATATTACTAGCGGGCATGGGCCAAGAGACCCAGTACTTC
CASSILLAGMGQETQYF
>TRBV5-6|.|TRBJ2-7|.
TGTGCCAGCAGCTTGGGTCCAGGGCACTACGAGCAGTACTTC
CASSLGPGHYEQYF
>TRBV30|.|TRBJ1-6|.
TGTGCCTGGAGATGGGGAGAGAACAGGAGGGATTCACCCCTCCACTTT
CAWRWGENRRDSPLHF
>TRBV6-6|.|TRBJ1-2|TRBD1
TGTGCCAGCAGTTGGCAGGGGGAAGAAGGCGGCTACACCTTC
CASSWQGEEGGYTF
>TRBV2|.|TRBJ1-6|.
TGTGCCAGCAGTGATACCAGGCAGAATTCACCCCTCCACTTT
CASSDTRQNSPLHF
>TRBV6-5|once|TRBJ1-2|.
TGTGCCAGTAATAGGGGAAATAACTATGGCTACACCTTC
CASNRGNNYGYTF
>TRBV7-9|.|TRBJ1-4|TRBD1
TGTGCCAGCAGCTTCCAGGGGGTTACTAATGAAAAACTGTTTTTT
CASSFQGVTNEKLFF
>TRBV7-6|.|TRBJ2-1|.
TGTGCCAGCACCCGTGGTTCGGGTTACAATGAGCAGTTCTTC
CASTRGSGYNEQFF
>TRBV9|.|TRBJ1-1|.
TGTGCCAGCAGCGTAGTAGGGGACACTGAAGCTTTCTTT
CASSVVGDTEAFF
>TRBV27|.|TRBJ2-5|TRBD1
TGTGCCAGCAGTTGGGACAGACACCAAGAGACCCAGTACTTC
CASSWDRHQETQYF
>TRBV10-3|few|TRBJ1-1|.
TGTGCCATCAGCTTCGGAGGAACTGAAGCTTTCTTT
CAISFGGTEAFF
>TRBV2|.|TRBJ1-2|.
TGTGCCAGCAGTGAAGGAGGCCCCGAGGCCAACTATGGCTACACCTTC
CASSEGGPEANYGYTF
>TRBV18|few|TRBJ2-7|.
TGTGCCAGCTCACCGTCAGGGTTCGAGCAGTACTTC
CASSPSGFEQYF
>TRBV7-2|once|TRBJ1-2|.
TGTGCCAGCAGCTTATCCGCAGGGAAGGGCTATGGCTACACCTTC
CASSLSAGKGYGYTF
>TRBV3-1/TRBV3-2|.|TRBJ1-2|.
TGTGCCAGCAGCCAAGAATGGTTTGATCAAGCAGGGGGCTACACCTTC
CASSQEWFDQAGGYTF
>TRBV9|.|TRBJ1-2|TRBD1
TGTGCCAGCAGCCCTCGGACAGGGACGTTGAATGGCTACACCTTC
CASSPRTGTLNGYTF
>TRBV7-2|.|TRBJ2-1|.
TGTGCCAGCAGCTTACAACGGGGGAGCTACAATGAGCAGTTCTTC
CASSLQRGSYNEQFF
>TRBV7-8|.|TRBJ2-2|TRBD2
TGTGCCAGCAGCAAGCGGACTAGCGGGAGAGCCGGGGAGCTGTTTTTT
CASSKRTSGRAGELFF
>TRBV27|.|TRBJ2-5|TRBD1
TGTGCCAGCAGTATTACCGGGACAGGACAAGAGACCCAGTACTTC
CASSITGTGQETQYF
>TRBV28|.|TRBJ1-1|TRBD1
TGTGCCAGCAGTTTAAGGACAGGGACTGAAGCTTTCTTT
CASSLRTGTEAFF
>TRBV5-1|.|TRBJ1-2|.
TGCGCCAGCAGCTTGGCCGGGACTGATTATAACTATGGCTACACCTTC
CASSLAGTDYNYGYTF
>TRBV27|.|TRBJ2-7|.
TGTGCCAGCAGGACAGGTTCGTCCTACGAGCAGTACTTC
CASRTGSSYEQYF
>TRBV7-8|.|TRBJ1-5|.
TGTGCCAGCAGCTTAGGGGCAGGACTAAATCAGCCCCAGCATTTT
CASSLGAGLNQPQHF
>TRBV30|.|TRBJ1-1|.
TGTGCCTGGACAGAAGAAGCTTTCTTT
CAWTEEAFF
>TRBV4-1|.|TRBJ2-2|.
TGCGCCAGCAGCCGCGGAGGGTTGGGGGCCGGGGAGCTGTTTTTT
CASSRGGLGAGELFF
>TRBV29-1|.|TRBJ2-1|.
TGCAGCGTTGAGACCGGACAGACCTACAATGAGCAGTTCTTC
CSVETGQTYNEQFF
>TRBV28|.|TRBJ2-3|.
TGTGCCAGCAGTTTATTAGTAGCGGACAGCACAGATACGCAGTATTTT
CASSLLVADSTDTQYF
>TRBV6-5|few|TRBJ2-3|TRBD1
TGTGCCAGCAGTATGGGACAGGGGAGCACAGATACGCAGTATTTT
CASSMGQGSTDTQYF
>TRBV12-5|once|TRBJ2-1|TRBD2
TGTGCTAGTGGTTTGGTACTTTGGCTAGCGGGAGGGCCGAGGGACAATGAGCAGTTCTTC
CASGLVLWLAGGPRDNEQFF
>TRBV3-1/TRBV3-2|.|TRBJ1-1|TRBD1
TGTGCCAGCAGCCAAAACCTTGGGACAGGGACAGTCACTGAAGCTTTCTTT
CASSQNLGTGTVTEAFF
>TRBV30|.|TRBJ1-2|TRBD1
TGTGCCTGGGACAGGGGCTATGGCTACACCTTC
CAWDRGYGYTF
>TRBV2|.|TRBJ1-5|TRBD1
TGTGCCAGCAGTCAGGGGGACCAGCCCCAGCATTTT
CASSQGDQPQHF
>TRBV30|.|TRBJ2-2|.
TGTGCCTGGACAGCAGGCACCGGGGAGCTGTTTTTT
CAWTAGTGELFF
>TRBV23-1|.|TRBJ1-2|.
TGCGCCAGCAGCCGGACACCCTTCGGAGGGAGGACCTTC
CASSRTPFGGRTF
>TRBV29-1|.|TRBJ1-2|TRBD1
TGCAGCGTTGATCTTATGGGACAGGGGAGAGGCTACACCTTC
CSVDLMGQGRGYTF
>TRBV7-9|few|TRBJ1-2|TRBD1
TGTGCCAGCAGTATGGACAGGGTCTTGGACACCTTC
CASSMDRVLDTF
>TRBV7-3|.|TRBJ1-1|.
TGTGCCAGCAGCTTCTTAGGACAGTTGAACACTGAAGCTTTCTTT
CASSFLGQLNTEAFF
>TRBV6-5|.|TRBJ1-1|TRBD1
TGTGCCAGCATTAACCAGGGGGACACTGAAGCTTTCTTT
CASINQGDTEAFF
>TRBV6-5|.|TRBJ1-5|TRBD1
TGTGCCAGCACTAAGGGACAGGGGCCTAATCAGCCCCAGCATTTT
CASTKGQGPNQPQHF
>TRBV6-5|.|TRBJ1-2|.
TGTGCCAGCAGACGGGACACCCCGGACGGCTACACCTTC
CASRRDTPDGYTF
>TRBV4-1|.|TRBJ1-2|TRBD1
TGCGCCAGCAGCCAAGCCGGGGACAGGGATCACTATGGCTACACCTTC
CASSQAGDRDHYGYTF
>TRBV27|.|TRBJ2-1|TRBD2
TGTGCCAGCAGTTCAAGACTAGCGGGAGGCAGTGAGCAGTTCTTC
CASSSRLAGGSEQFF